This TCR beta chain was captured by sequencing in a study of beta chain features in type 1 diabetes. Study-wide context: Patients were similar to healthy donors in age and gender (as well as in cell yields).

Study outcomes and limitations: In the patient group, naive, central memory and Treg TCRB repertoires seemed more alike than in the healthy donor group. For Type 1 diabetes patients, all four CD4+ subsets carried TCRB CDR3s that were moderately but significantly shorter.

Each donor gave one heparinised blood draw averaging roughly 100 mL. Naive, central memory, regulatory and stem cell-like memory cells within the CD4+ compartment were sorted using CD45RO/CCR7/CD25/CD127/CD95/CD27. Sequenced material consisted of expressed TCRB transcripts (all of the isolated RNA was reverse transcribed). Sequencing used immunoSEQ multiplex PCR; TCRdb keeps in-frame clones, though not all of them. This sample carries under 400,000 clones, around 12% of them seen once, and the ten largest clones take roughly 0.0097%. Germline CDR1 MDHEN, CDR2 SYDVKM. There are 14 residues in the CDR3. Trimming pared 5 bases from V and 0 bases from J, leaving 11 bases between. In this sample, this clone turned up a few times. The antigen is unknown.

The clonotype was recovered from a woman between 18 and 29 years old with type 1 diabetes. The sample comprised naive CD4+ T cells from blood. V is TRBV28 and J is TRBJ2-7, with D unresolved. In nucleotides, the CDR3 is TGTGCCAGCAGTACACCAGGTTCCTCCTACGAGCAGTACTTC. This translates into CASSTPGSSYEQYF. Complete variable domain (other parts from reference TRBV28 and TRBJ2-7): DVKVTQSSRYLVKRTGEKVFLECVQDMDHENMFWYRQDPGLGLRLIYFSYDVKMKEKGDIPEGYSVSREKKERFSLILESASTNQTSMYLCASSTPGSSYEQYFGPGTRLTVT.